This entry describes one T cell receptor beta chain. Antigen unknown. TCRdb re-derived calls from the reads in MiXCR, one entry per CDR3 protein. The table records more than 40,000 distinct CDR3 sequences, about 21% of them present only once. This record comes from a study of T cell repertoires in cytomegalovirus infection. Whole-study results and caveats: Based on cumulative public TCR beta family frequency, carriers of CMV plus the relevant HLA were identified.

Trimming removed 0 bases at V and 5 bases at J, with 15 bases between. The CDR3 has 15 residues. CDR1 is SGDLS and CDR2 is YYNGEE in the germline V gene. The TCR comes from a human donor in good health (CMV status not recorded). Some clones in this sample may be carry-over from other donors' samples. V and J are TRBV9 and TRBJ2-7; D might be TRBD2 (5 bases). This material consisted of CD8+ T cells from cultured PBMCs, taken from culture after CMV antigen stimulation. The CDR3 loop is CASSVAGLIFDEQYF. The DNA of the CDR3 is TGTGCCAGCAGCGTAGCAGGACTCATTTTCGACGAGCAGTACTTC.